Included here is one TCR beta chain sequence, with context. The CDR3 contains 13 residues. Per the germline V gene, CDR1 is MNHEY and CDR2 is SVGAGI. The V and J ends lost 6 bases and 5 bases respectively, with 13 bases between them. The method was immunoSEQ multiplex PCR; TCRdb's version includes in-frame clones alone and lacks a portion of them. The sample yields about 210,000 clones, 83% seen once. This sample was included in a study of blood T cell repertoires in COVID-19. Specimen: peripheral blood. This TCR was recovered from a woman between 40 and 50 years old with active or convalescent COVID-19. The chain is built from TRBV6-5 and TRBJ1-2; D is undetermined. CDR3 residues: CASSSTPRYGYTF. DNA for the CDR3: TGTGCCAGCAGCTCGACTCCGAGGTATGGCTACACCTTC.